Presented here are 21 T cell receptor beta chains from one specimen sequenced in a study of neurological immune-mediated disorders. As for time point: longitudinal time-point 2. Using its own MiXCR run on the 5' RACE reads, TCRdb lists one record per CDR3 protein. The sample contains some 87,000 distinct CDR3 sequences, approximately 5.8% of which appear only once. The source material was PBMCs. The receptor set was obtained from an older woman with multiple sclerosis.

This clonotype was counted at least ten times. The rearrangement links TRBV30 to TRBJ2-1; D is uncertain. The CDR3 runs to 14 residues. In germline, CDR1 is GTSNPN, CDR2 SVGIG (reference sequence). V lost 0 bases to trimming and J lost 0 bases, with 6 bases between them. The CDR3 nucleotides are TGTGCCTGGAGTGTAGTGGCCTCCTACAATGAGCAGTTCTTC. This sequence encodes CAWSVVASYNEQFF.

Ten or more counts support this clonotype. Here the CDR3 reads CSARLAGPRTQYF. CDR3 in DNA: TGCAGTGCTAGACTAGCGGGGCCCCGCACGCAGTATTTT. The rearrangement uses TRBV20-1 and TRBJ2-3, with TRBD2 identical over 9 bases. The CDR3 is 13 amino acids. With V trimmed by 2 bases and J by 9 bases, 6 bases remained unmatched. The germline gives CDR1 DFQATT, CDR2 SNEGSKA (reference sequence).

This clonotype was seen repeatedly, ten times or more. The gene calls are TRBV28 and TRBJ1-1; no clear D. The CDR3 length is 15 residues. CDR1 and CDR2 (germline): MDHEN, SYDVKM. The V end lost 6 bases, the J end lost 0 bases, and 14 bases lay between the germline ends. In nucleotides, the CDR3 is TGTGCCAGCAGGGGCAGTCATCTCATGAACACTGAAGCTTTCTTT. Translation gives CASRGSHLMNTEAFF.

This clonotype was detected many times. The CDR3 DNA sequence: TGTGCCAGCAGCTTGTTCGACCGGGGGGTCACTGAAGCTTTCTTT. This gives the protein CASSLFDRGVTEAFF. The chain uses TRBV5-6 and TRBJ1-1; maybe TRBD1 (5 bases). This CDR3 contains 15 residues. Germline V CDR1 and CDR2: SGHDT, YYEEEE. Trimming removed 1 base at V and 4 bases at J, with 14 bases between.

A word on this clonotype: One junction end does not reproduce the germline sequence, and a read error may be involved. This sequence joins TRBV9 and TRBJ1-2; 7 positions agree with TRBD1. The CDR3 sequence is 12 residues long. Germline V gives CDR1 SGDLS, CDR2 YYNGEE. CDR3 amino acids: CASAGTDYGYTF. The CDR3 DNA is TGTGCCAGCGCAGGGACAGACTACGGCTACACCTTC.

This clonotype showed up many times. The rearrangement uses TRBV5-1 and TRBJ1-2; 9 bases map to TRBD1. This CDR3 is 15 amino acids long. Per germline, CDR1 SGHRS and CDR2 YFSETQ. V lost 4 bases to trimming and J lost 4 bases; unmatched junction nucleotides: 8. The CDR3 region is CASSLGTGKAYGYTF. The CDR3 DNA is TGCGCCAGCAGCCTGGGGACAGGGAAGGCCTATGGCTACACCTTC.

This clonotype has a count of ten or more. J is TRBJ2-1 and V is TRBV24-1, with 8 bases fitting TRBD1. There are 15 residues in the CDR3. V lost 2 bases to trimming and J lost 7 bases; unmatched junction nucleotides: 6. Germline values: CDR1 KGHDR, CDR2 SFDVKD. The CDR3 region is CATSDSWTGTNEQFF. DNA of the CDR3: TGTGCCACCAGTGATTCCTGGACAGGGACGAATGAGCAGTTCTTC.

In this sample, this clonotype turned up many times. V is TRBV29-1 and J is TRBJ2-2; D perhaps matches TRBD1 (5 bases). This CDR3 spans 14 amino acids. The V end lost 3 bases, the J end lost 2 bases, and 10 bases lay between the germline ends. The germline V gene encodes CDR1 SQVTM and CDR2 ANQGSEA. The chain's CDR3 is CSVEQTANTGELFF. In nucleotides, the CDR3 is TGCAGCGTTGAGCAGACAGCTAACACCGGGGAGCTGTTTTTT.

In its sample, this clonotype was seen many times. The chain uses TRBV3-1 and TRBJ1-5; possible D gene TRBD1, 6 bases. Germline lookup yields CDR1 LGHDT and CDR2 YNNKEL (reference sequence). The CDR3 consists of 16 residues. Trimming stripped 1 base from V and 9 bases from J, with 19 bases between. The DNA for the CDR3 is TGTGCCAGCAGCCAAGGTCACGACAGTTTAGGGGGGCCCCAGCATTTT. Protein: CASSQGHDSLGGPQHF.

This clonotype has a handful of counts. CDR3 sequence (DNA): TGCGCCAGCAGCCCCCATGGGGGCAACACTGAAGCTTTCTTT. This translates into CASSPHGGNTEAFF. The chain couples TRBV5-1 to TRBJ1-1; D is perhaps TRBD1 (6 bases). Germline CDR1 and CDR2: SGHRS and YFSETQ. The CDR3 covers 14 residues. Trimming took off 4 bases at V and 2 bases at J, with 12 bases between the two ends.

This clonotype was counted many times. The V call is TRBV9, the J call TRBJ2-1; TRBD2 matches 12 bases. This CDR3 has 16 residues. Looked up from germline, CDR1 is SGDLS and CDR2 is YYNGEE. V was pared by 0 bases and J by 9 bases, with 7 bases of the junction left unmatched. This CDR3 reads CASSVELAGGYGEQFF. In nucleotides, the CDR3 is TGTGCCAGCAGCGTAGAACTAGCGGGGGGTTACGGTGAGCAGTTCTTC.

In its sample, this clonotype was seen many times. The junction shows a germline mismatch at one end, possibly a read error. CDR3 DNA sequence: TGTGCCAGCAGCCTTGCGGGGATGAACACTGAAGCTTTCTTT. Protein: CASSLAGMNTEAFF. V and J are TRBV5-1 and TRBJ1-1; unclear D gene. The germline gives CDR1 SGHRS, CDR2 YFSETQ. The CDR3 loop spans 14 amino acids.

At least ten counts were recorded for this clonotype. V is TRBV11-2 and J is TRBJ2-7, with D possibly being TRBD1 or TRBD2 (5 bases each). The CDR3 consists of 14 residues. Germline V gene lookup returns CDR1 SGHAT and CDR2 FQNNGV. The germline V and J ends were trimmed by 6 bases and 1 base, with 13 bases remaining between them. Here the CDR3 DNA reads TGTGCCAGCAGGACTTTCAGGGAGTCCTACGAGCAGTACTTC. Its protein is CASRTFRESYEQYF.

This clonotype was seen repeatedly, ten times or more. The chain uses TRBV7-9 and TRBJ2-4; either TRBD1 or TRBD2 may supply D (5 bases each). The CDR3 runs to 15 residues. Germline loops: CDR1 SEHNR, CDR2 FQNEAQ (reference sequence). V lost 0 bases, J lost 4 bases, and 10 bases lay in between. The CDR3 bases are TGTGCCAGCAGCTTAGCCGGGGCCCTTAAAAACATTCAGTACTTC. This codes for CASSLAGALKNIQYF.

This clonotype has a count of ten or more. The V and J genes are TRBV20-1 and TRBJ1-1; TRBD1 is a possible D gene (5 bases). Trimming removed 6 bases at V and 0 bases at J, with 14 bases between. Germline-derived CDR1 and CDR2 are DFQATT and SNEGSKA (reference sequence). The length of the CDR3 is 14 residues. Here the CDR3 reads CSARREGLNTEAFF. DNA for the CDR3: TGCAGTGCCCGGAGGGAGGGGCTGAACACTGAAGCTTTCTTT.

V gene TRBV18 combines with J gene TRBJ2-3; a possible D gene is TRBD1 (5 bases). Trimming took off 1 base at V and 5 bases at J, with 13 bases between the two ends. The CDR3 extends over 15 amino acids. Germline V CDR1 and CDR2: KGHSH, LQKENI. The CDR3 DNA reads as TGTGCCAGCTCACCACTGACAGCCCAGGAAGATACGCAGTATTTT. Translating it yields CASSPLTAQEDTQYF.

This clonotype was seen ten or more times. The rearrangement uses TRBV10-2 and TRBJ2-1; 8 nucleotides match TRBD1. Germline loops: CDR1 WSHSY, CDR2 SAAADI. The CDR3 consists of 17 residues. With 1 base clipped from V and 4 bases from J, the junction kept 9 bases outside the gene matches. Here the CDR3 DNA reads TGCGCCAGCAGTGAGTTCACCGGGACAGGCCTTTACAATGAGCAGTTCTTC. Residues: CASSEFTGTGLYNEQFF.

This clonotype came up a few times. The rearrangement joins TRBV27 to TRBJ2-7, with 8 bases that match TRBD2. The junction had 8 bases not matched to a gene; V was cut back by 4 bases and J by 6 bases. CDR3 length: 14 residues. Germline V CDR1 and CDR2: MNHEY, SMNVEV (reference sequence). Here the CDR3 DNA reads TGTGCCAGCAGTTCGCCTGGACTAGCTGGCGAGCAGTACTTC. Translation gives CASSSPGLAGEQYF.

This clonotype was observed many times. The chain recombines TRBV5-1 with TRBJ2-5; either TRBD1 or TRBD2 may supply D (5 bases each). V was cut by 4 bases and J by 4 bases, with 20 bases left in between. Germline CDR1 SGHRS, CDR2 YFSETQ. This CDR3 spans 16 amino acids. The CDR3 here is CASSIGTAHEGETQYF. As DNA, the CDR3 is TGCGCCAGCAGCATAGGGACGGCGCACGAGGGAGAGACCCAGTACTTC.

This clonotype has a count of ten or more. V gene TRBV29-1 combines with J gene TRBJ2-1; D perhaps matches TRBD2 (6 bases). Germline loops: CDR1 SQVTM, CDR2 ANQGSEA. This CDR3 has 14 residues. The germline V and J ends were trimmed by 6 bases and 2 bases, with 14 bases remaining between them. The CDR3 protein is CSVGLGGPYNEQFF. Written as DNA, the CDR3 is TGCAGCGTGGGCCTCGGGGGTCCCTACAATGAGCAGTTCTTC.

A word on this clonotype: A much larger clone is a single base away; this may be a read error. This chain uses TRBV7-9 with TRBJ1-5, with D hard to call. CDR1 is SEHNR and CDR2 is FQNEAQ in the germline V gene (reference sequence). V lost 9 bases and J 0 bases, leaving 12 bases between the germline ends. The CDR3 consists of 14 residues. CDR3 DNA: TGTGCCAGTGGAGAGGGATTTAGCAATCAGCCCCAGCATTTT. Its translation: CASGEGFSNQPQHF.